Listed below are T cell receptor beta chains from one sample, sequenced in a study of CD8 T cells in Susac syndrome. TCRdb re-derived calls from the immunoSEQ multiplex PCR reads in MiXCR, one entry per CDR3 protein. The sample yields roughly 150,000 distinct CDR3 sequences, roughly 94% seen once. Sequenced: CD4+ T cells from PBMCs. The receptors stem from a human donor with multiple sclerosis. CDR3s include the opening cysteine and the closing phenylalanine or tryptophan. Each record gives: V gene, clone size, J gene, D gene, CDR3 protein, CDR3 DNA. The D gene is left open where the match is weak. Size values are once, few and many counts, or a class for expanded clones, and some rows have none.

v_gene: TRBV20-1
abundance: -
j_gene: TRBJ1-1
d_gene: TRBD1
CDR3aa: CSAPPGQATEAFF
CDR3nt: TGCAGTGCTCCCCCGGGACAGGCGACTGAAGCTTTCTTT

v_gene: TRBV25-1
abundance: -
j_gene: TRBJ2-1
d_gene: -
CDR3aa: CASSDRKYGEQFF
CDR3nt: TGTGCCAGCAGTGATCGAAAGTACGGTGAGCAGTTCTTC

v_gene: TRBV6-5
abundance: -
j_gene: TRBJ2-6
d_gene: -
CDR3aa: CASRSISGANVLTF
CDR3nt: TGTGCCAGCAGAAGTATCTCTGGGGCCAACGTCCTGACTTTC

v_gene: TRBV24-1
abundance: -
j_gene: TRBJ1-2
d_gene: -
CDR3aa: CATKQYGYTF
CDR3nt: TGTGCCACCAAACAGTATGGCTACACCTTC

v_gene: TRBV6-1
abundance: -
j_gene: TRBJ2-3
d_gene: -
CDR3aa: CASTSGSSKDTQYF
CDR3nt: TGTGCCAGCACCTCGGGAAGTTCCAAAGATACGCAGTATTTT

v_gene: TRBV12-3/TRBV12-4
abundance: -
j_gene: TRBJ1-1
d_gene: -
CDR3aa: CASSFLSSTEAFF
CDR3nt: TGTGCCAGCAGTTTCTTATCCAGCACTGAAGCTTTCTTT

v_gene: TRBV11-3
abundance: once
j_gene: TRBJ1-1
d_gene: -
CDR3aa: CASSLARYTEAFF
CDR3nt: TGTGCCAGCAGCTTAGCCCGCTACACTGAAGCTTTCTTT

v_gene: TRBV27
abundance: few
j_gene: TRBJ2-7
d_gene: TRBD1
CDR3aa: CASSLLGQGYEQYF
CDR3nt: TGTGCCAGCAGTTTATTGGGACAGGGCTACGAGCAGTACTTC

v_gene: TRBV7-9
abundance: -
j_gene: TRBJ2-7
d_gene: -
CDR3aa: CASLSVTYEQYF
CDR3nt: TGTGCCAGCTTGAGCGTAACCTACGAGCAGTACTTC

v_gene: TRBV5-6
abundance: -
j_gene: TRBJ2-5
d_gene: -
CDR3aa: CASSLRQGGFYF
CDR3nt: TGTGCCAGCAGCTTGAGGCAGGGAGGTTTTTACTTC

v_gene: TRBV30
abundance: once
j_gene: TRBJ1-5
d_gene: -
CDR3aa: CAWSYGGYGNQPQHF
CDR3nt: TGTGCCTGGAGTTACGGGGGCTATGGCAATCAGCCCCAGCATTTT

v_gene: TRBV6-1
abundance: -
j_gene: TRBJ1-2
d_gene: -
CDR3aa: CASSEGSNYGYTF
CDR3nt: TGTGCCAGCAGTGAAGGCTCCAACTATGGCTACACCTTC

v_gene: TRBV2
abundance: -
j_gene: TRBJ2-1
d_gene: -
CDR3aa: CASRIYNEQFF
CDR3nt: TGTGCCAGCAGAATCTACAATGAGCAGTTCTTC

v_gene: TRBV7-9
abundance: -
j_gene: TRBJ2-7
d_gene: -
CDR3aa: CASSLKGGPDYEQYF
CDR3nt: TGTGCCAGCAGCTTGAAAGGGGGACCGGACTACGAGCAGTACTTC

v_gene: TRBV6-6
abundance: -
j_gene: TRBJ2-5
d_gene: TRBD1
CDR3aa: CASGKGTGNQETQYF
CDR3nt: TGTGCCAGCGGCAAAGGGACAGGAAACCAAGAGACCCAGTACTTC

v_gene: TRBV30
abundance: -
j_gene: TRBJ1-1
d_gene: TRBD1
CDR3aa: CAWSVRQGAGDTEAFF
CDR3nt: TGTGCCTGGAGTGTTCGGCAGGGGGCTGGTGACACTGAAGCTTTCTTT

v_gene: TRBV28
abundance: -
j_gene: TRBJ1-2
d_gene: -
CDR3aa: CASSVDYGYTF
CDR3nt: TGTGCCAGCAGTGTAGACTATGGCTACACCTTC

v_gene: TRBV18
abundance: -
j_gene: TRBJ2-1
d_gene: TRBD1
CDR3aa: CASESKAGGEQFF
CDR3nt: TGTGCCAGCGAATCAAAAGCAGGGGGTGAGCAGTTCTTC

v_gene: TRBV11-1
abundance: once
j_gene: TRBJ2-5
d_gene: -
CDR3aa: CASTPGGVETQYF
CDR3nt: TGTGCCAGCACCCCAGGCGGGGTAGAGACCCAGTACTTC

v_gene: TRBV4-3
abundance: -
j_gene: TRBJ2-7
d_gene: -
CDR3aa: CASSQEYGTSSYEQYF
CDR3nt: TGCGCCAGCAGCCAAGAATACGGTACTAGCTCCTACGAGCAGTACTTC

v_gene: TRBV7-2
abundance: -
j_gene: TRBJ2-3
d_gene: -
CDR3aa: CANNRGGTDTQYF
CDR3nt: TGTGCCAATAATAGAGGGGGCACAGATACGCAGTATTTT

v_gene: TRBV30
abundance: -
j_gene: TRBJ2-2
d_gene: -
CDR3aa: CAWSALPGTWGGGELFF
CDR3nt: TGTGCCTGGAGTGCCCTGCCCGGGACATGGGGTGGCGGGGAGCTGTTTTTT

v_gene: TRBV28
abundance: -
j_gene: TRBJ1-1
d_gene: -
CDR3aa: CASYVSGDTEAFF
CDR3nt: TGTGCCAGCTATGTATCAGGGGACACTGAAGCTTTCTTT

v_gene: TRBV5-6
abundance: few
j_gene: TRBJ2-3
d_gene: -
CDR3aa: CASSATDTQYF
CDR3nt: TGTGCCAGCAGTGCCACAGATACGCAGTATTTT

v_gene: TRBV4-2
abundance: -
j_gene: TRBJ1-2
d_gene: -
CDR3aa: CASSQGGTSDGYTF
CDR3nt: TGTGCCAGCAGCCAAGGGGGAACATCCGATGGCTACACCTTC

v_gene: TRBV6-5
abundance: few
j_gene: TRBJ2-7
d_gene: -
CDR3aa: CASTPAGASYEQYF
CDR3nt: TGTGCCAGCACCCCGGCGGGGGCCTCCTACGAGCAGTACTTC

v_gene: TRBV7-2
abundance: -
j_gene: TRBJ1-1
d_gene: -
CDR3aa: CASSSASSPNTEAFF
CDR3nt: TGTGCCAGCAGCTCCGCCAGCTCCCCGAACACTGAAGCTTTCTTT

v_gene: TRBV19
abundance: -
j_gene: TRBJ1-5
d_gene: -
CDR3aa: CASSIYGLGTGSPQHF
CDR3nt: TGTGCCAGTAGTATTTACGGGTTGGGGACTGGGTCGCCCCAGCATTTT

v_gene: TRBV20-1
abundance: -
j_gene: TRBJ2-1
d_gene: -
CDR3aa: CSARAASPETYNEQFF
CDR3nt: TGCAGTGCTAGAGCCGCTAGTCCCGAAACCTACAATGAGCAGTTCTTC

v_gene: TRBV12-3/TRBV12-4
abundance: -
j_gene: TRBJ1-3
d_gene: -
CDR3aa: CASSVTVTTGNTIYF
CDR3nt: TGTGCCAGCAGTGTGACAGTTACCACTGGAAACACCATATATTTT

v_gene: TRBV9
abundance: -
j_gene: TRBJ2-1
d_gene: -
CDR3aa: CASSVSGGGYYNEQFF
CDR3nt: TGTGCCAGCAGCGTAAGTGGTGGCGGGTATTACAATGAGCAGTTCTTC

v_gene: TRBV6-2/TRBV6-3
abundance: -
j_gene: TRBJ1-4
d_gene: -
CDR3aa: CASSLRYPGTNEKLFF
CDR3nt: TGTGCCAGCAGTCTCAGATATCCAGGAACTAATGAAAAACTGTTTTTT

v_gene: TRBV4-1
abundance: once
j_gene: TRBJ1-3
d_gene: -
CDR3aa: CASSQVGATIYF
CDR3nt: TGCGCCAGCAGCCAAGTGGGAGCTACGATATATTTT

v_gene: TRBV2
abundance: -
j_gene: TRBJ1-1
d_gene: -
CDR3aa: CASILGPNTEAFF
CDR3nt: TGTGCCAGCATTCTGGGACCGAACACTGAAGCTTTCTTT

v_gene: TRBV20-1
abundance: -
j_gene: TRBJ2-1
d_gene: -
CDR3aa: CSASLGQSSYNEQFF
CDR3nt: TGCAGTGCTAGCCTCGGGCAGAGCTCCTACAATGAGCAGTTCTTC

v_gene: TRBV10-3
abundance: -
j_gene: TRBJ1-1
d_gene: -
CDR3aa: CAITPRGGEGTEAFF
CDR3nt: TGTGCCATAACTCCCCGCGGGGGCGAGGGCACTGAAGCTTTCTTT

v_gene: TRBV4-1
abundance: -
j_gene: TRBJ2-7
d_gene: -
CDR3aa: CASSAPERSSYEQYF
CDR3nt: TGCGCCAGCAGCGCCCCGGAACGGAGCTCCTACGAGCAGTACTTC

v_gene: TRBV9
abundance: -
j_gene: TRBJ2-6
d_gene: -
CDR3aa: CASSVTSGANVLTF
CDR3nt: TGTGCCAGCAGCGTAACCTCTGGGGCCAACGTCCTGACTTTC

v_gene: TRBV27
abundance: -
j_gene: TRBJ1-4
d_gene: -
CDR3aa: CASSFQGWANEKLFF
CDR3nt: TGTGCCAGCAGTTTTCAGGGGTGGGCTAATGAAAAACTGTTTTTT

v_gene: TRBV5-4
abundance: -
j_gene: TRBJ2-5
d_gene: TRBD1
CDR3aa: CASSLDSGTGPETQYF
CDR3nt: TGTGCCAGCAGCTTGGACTCCGGGACAGGGCCAGAGACCCAGTACTTC

v_gene: TRBV24-1
abundance: -
j_gene: TRBJ2-3
d_gene: TRBD1
CDR3aa: CATSDKTGGGADTQYF
CDR3nt: TGTGCCACCAGTGATAAGACAGGGGGCGGCGCAGATACGCAGTATTTT

v_gene: TRBV9
abundance: -
j_gene: TRBJ2-3
d_gene: TRBD2
CDR3aa: CASSPRGLAGHTQYF
CDR3nt: TGTGCCAGCAGCCCCCGCGGCCTAGCGGGCCATACGCAGTATTTT

v_gene: TRBV18
abundance: -
j_gene: TRBJ2-1
d_gene: -
CDR3aa: CASSRDTPYNEQFF
CDR3nt: TGTGCCAGCTCACGAGACACGCCTTACAATGAGCAGTTCTTC

v_gene: TRBV18
abundance: -
j_gene: TRBJ2-2
d_gene: -
CDR3aa: CASSPSGRNYANTGELFF
CDR3nt: TGTGCCAGCTCACCGTCTGGCAGGAACTACGCGAACACCGGGGAGCTGTTTTTT

v_gene: TRBV20-1
abundance: -
j_gene: TRBJ2-6
d_gene: -
CDR3aa: CSASGRGANVLTF
CDR3nt: TGCAGTGCTTCAGGGCGAGGGGCCAACGTCCTGACTTTC

v_gene: TRBV30
abundance: -
j_gene: TRBJ1-3
d_gene: -
CDR3aa: CAQERGNTIYF
CDR3nt: TGTGCCCAAGAGAGAGGAAACACCATATATTTT

v_gene: TRBV2
abundance: -
j_gene: TRBJ1-1
d_gene: -
CDR3aa: CASSGREGNTEAFF
CDR3nt: TGTGCCAGCAGTGGCAGGGAGGGGAACACTGAAGCTTTCTTT

v_gene: TRBV20-1
abundance: -
j_gene: TRBJ2-7
d_gene: TRBD2
CDR3aa: CSASGLAGVSEQYF
CDR3nt: TGCAGTGCCAGCGGGCTAGCGGGAGTTTCCGAGCAGTACTTC

v_gene: TRBV7-3
abundance: -
j_gene: TRBJ2-2
d_gene: -
CDR3aa: CASEPPETSGTGELFF
CDR3nt: TGTGCCAGTGAGCCCCCCGAGACTAGTGGAACCGGGGAGCTGTTTTTT

v_gene: TRBV18
abundance: -
j_gene: TRBJ2-7
d_gene: -
CDR3aa: CASSRSDSLLGAYEQYF
CDR3nt: TGTGCCAGCTCACGATCAGACAGTCTCCTTGGGGCCTACGAGCAGTACTTC

v_gene: TRBV4-3
abundance: -
j_gene: TRBJ2-2
d_gene: -
CDR3aa: CASSQDYRDTGELFF
CDR3nt: TGCGCCAGCAGCCAAGATTATCGGGATACCGGGGAGCTGTTTTTT

v_gene: TRBV5-1
abundance: once
j_gene: TRBJ1-1
d_gene: -
CDR3aa: CASSLSLRPKEAFF
CDR3nt: TGCGCCAGCAGCTTGAGTCTACGCCCGAAAGAGGCTTTCTTT

v_gene: TRBV29-1
abundance: -
j_gene: TRBJ1-2
d_gene: TRBD1
CDR3aa: CSAGQGGVGYTF
CDR3nt: TGCAGCGCCGGACAGGGAGGGGTCGGCTACACCTTC

v_gene: TRBV10-1
abundance: -
j_gene: TRBJ2-2
d_gene: -
CDR3aa: CASSEGNTGELFF
CDR3nt: TGCGCCAGCAGTGAGGGCAACACCGGGGAGCTGTTTTTT